This paragraph reports one T cell receptor (beta chain). The target antigen is unknown. The sample is drawn from a study of PD-1 blockade in classical Hodgkin lymphoma. V lost 8 bases, J lost 4 bases, and 14 bases lay in between. CDR1 and CDR2 (germline): LGHNT, FRNRAP. The CDR3 is 13 residues long. With no exception, relapse followed autologous stem cell transplantation in all patients, and brentuximab vedotin exposure varied. Whole-study results and caveats: As was reported, newly diagnosed patients showed lower baseline TCR diversity than healthy donors did. Significant TCR diversity gains by C4D1 occurred in CD4+ but not CD8+ cells. Complete responders matched newly diagnosed patients in baseline diversity. The causes of the repertoire differences, possibly disease activity or prior therapy, remain undefined.

The method was immunoSEQ multiplex PCR; TCRdb's version includes in-frame clones alone and lacks a portion of them. The table has 90,000 to 100,000 clones, roughly 81% seen once; the top ten hold around 17%. The chain is built from TRBV12-5 and TRBJ1-2; D gene unclear. The sequenced sample was peripheral blood mononuclear cells (PBMCs), obtained before the second cycle of nivolumab. The sequence was obtained from a human donor with classical Hodgkin lymphoma. DNA of the CDR3: TGTGCTAGTACGAGGGATACTATCTATGGCTACACCTTC. It specifies CASTRDTIYGYTF.